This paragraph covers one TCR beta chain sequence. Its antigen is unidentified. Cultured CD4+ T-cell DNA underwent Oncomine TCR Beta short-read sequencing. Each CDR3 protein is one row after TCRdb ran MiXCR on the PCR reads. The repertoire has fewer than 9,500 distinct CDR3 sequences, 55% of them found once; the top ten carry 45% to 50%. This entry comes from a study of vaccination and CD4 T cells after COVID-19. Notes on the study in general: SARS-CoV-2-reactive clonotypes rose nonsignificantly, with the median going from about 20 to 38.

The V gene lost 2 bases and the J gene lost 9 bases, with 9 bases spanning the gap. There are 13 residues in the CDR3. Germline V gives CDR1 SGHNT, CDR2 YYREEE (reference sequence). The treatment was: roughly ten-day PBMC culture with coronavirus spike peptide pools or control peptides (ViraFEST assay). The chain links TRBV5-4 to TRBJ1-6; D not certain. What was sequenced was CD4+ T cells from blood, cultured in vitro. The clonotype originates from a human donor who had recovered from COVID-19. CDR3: CASSFKDSSPLHF. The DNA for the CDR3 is TGTGCCAGCAGCTTTAAGGATAGTTCACCCCTCCACTTT.